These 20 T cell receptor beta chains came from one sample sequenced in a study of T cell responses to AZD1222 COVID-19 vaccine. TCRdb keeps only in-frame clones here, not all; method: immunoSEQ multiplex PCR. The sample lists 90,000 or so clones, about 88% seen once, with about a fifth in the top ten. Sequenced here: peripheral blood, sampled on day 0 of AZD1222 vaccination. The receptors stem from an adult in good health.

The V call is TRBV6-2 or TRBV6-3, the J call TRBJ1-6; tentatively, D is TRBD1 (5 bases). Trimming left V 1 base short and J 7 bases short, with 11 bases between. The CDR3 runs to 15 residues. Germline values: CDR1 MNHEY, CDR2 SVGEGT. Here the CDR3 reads CASSYWGTENSPLHF. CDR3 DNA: TGTGCCAGCAGTTACTGGGGGACGGAGAATTCACCCCTCCACTTT.

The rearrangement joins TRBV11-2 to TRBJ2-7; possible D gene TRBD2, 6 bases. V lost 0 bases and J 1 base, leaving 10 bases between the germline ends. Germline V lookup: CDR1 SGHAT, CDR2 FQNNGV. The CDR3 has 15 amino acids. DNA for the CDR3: TGTGCCAGCAGCTTAGATAGCGGACGGTCCTACGAGCAGTACTTC. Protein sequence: CASSLDSGRSYEQYF.

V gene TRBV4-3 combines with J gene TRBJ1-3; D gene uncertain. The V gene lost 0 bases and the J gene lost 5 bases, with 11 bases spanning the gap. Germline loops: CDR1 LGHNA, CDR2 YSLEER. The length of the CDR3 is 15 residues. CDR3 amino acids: CASSQDVTARNTIYF. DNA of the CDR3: TGCGCCAGCAGCCAAGATGTGACCGCGAGAAACACCATATATTTT.

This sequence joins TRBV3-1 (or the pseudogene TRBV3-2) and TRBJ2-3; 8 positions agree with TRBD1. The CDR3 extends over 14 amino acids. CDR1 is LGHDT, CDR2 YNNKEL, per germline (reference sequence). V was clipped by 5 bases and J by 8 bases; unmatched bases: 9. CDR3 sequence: CASSSRGGQGTQYF. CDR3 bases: TGTGCCAGCAGCAGCCGGGGAGGACAGGGTACGCAGTATTTT.

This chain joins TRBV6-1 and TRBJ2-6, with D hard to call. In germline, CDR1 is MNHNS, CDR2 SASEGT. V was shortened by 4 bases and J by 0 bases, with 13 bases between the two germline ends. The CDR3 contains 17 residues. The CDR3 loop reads CASSVGRTSSGANVLTF. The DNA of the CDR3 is TGTGCCAGCAGTGTGGGCAGGACCTCCTCTGGGGCCAACGTCCTGACTTTC.

CDR3 loop: CATKALYNTEAFF. The CDR3 DNA is TGTGCCACCAAGGCCCTCTATAACACTGAAGCTTTCTTT. The rearrangement uses TRBV27 and TRBJ1-1; D not certain. CDR1 is MNHEY and CDR2 is SMNVEV in the germline V gene (reference sequence). Trimming left V 10 bases short and J 2 bases short, with 14 bases between. CDR3 length: 13 amino acids.

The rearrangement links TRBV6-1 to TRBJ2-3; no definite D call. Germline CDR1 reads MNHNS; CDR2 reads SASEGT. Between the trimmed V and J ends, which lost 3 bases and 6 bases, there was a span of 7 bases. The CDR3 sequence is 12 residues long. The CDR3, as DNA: TGTGCCAGCAGTGACGGGTGGGATACGCAGTATTTT. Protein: CASSDGWDTQYF.

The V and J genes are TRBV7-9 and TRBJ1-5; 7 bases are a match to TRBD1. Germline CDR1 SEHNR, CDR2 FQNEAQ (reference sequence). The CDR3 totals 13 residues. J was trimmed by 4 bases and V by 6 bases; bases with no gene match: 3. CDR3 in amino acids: CASSGTVNQPQHF. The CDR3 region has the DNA TGTGCCAGCAGTGGGACAGTGAATCAGCCCCAGCATTTT. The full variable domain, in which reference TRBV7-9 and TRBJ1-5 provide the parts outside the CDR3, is DTGVSQNPRHKITKRGQNVTFRCDPISEHNRLYWYRQTLGQGPEFLTYFQNEAQLEKSRLLSDRFSAERPKGSFSTLEIQRTEQGDSAMYLCASSGTVNQPQHFGDGTRLSIL.

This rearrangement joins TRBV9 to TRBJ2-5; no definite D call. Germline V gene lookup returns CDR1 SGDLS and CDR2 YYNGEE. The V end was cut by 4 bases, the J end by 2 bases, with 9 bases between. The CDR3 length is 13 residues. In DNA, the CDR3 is TGTGCCAGCAGCCGAGCCCCACAAGAGACCCAGTACTTC. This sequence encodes CASSRAPQETQYF.

The CDR3: CASSPTGVRETQYF. CDR3 DNA sequence: TGCGCCAGCAGCCCTACAGGGGTGAGGGAGACCCAGTACTTC. The rearrangement uses TRBV4-1 and TRBJ2-5, with 7 bases aligning to TRBD1. This CDR3 comprises 14 residues. Trimming took 4 bases from V and 5 from J; bases not matched to a gene: 7. Germline CDR1 and CDR2: MGHRA and YSYEKL.

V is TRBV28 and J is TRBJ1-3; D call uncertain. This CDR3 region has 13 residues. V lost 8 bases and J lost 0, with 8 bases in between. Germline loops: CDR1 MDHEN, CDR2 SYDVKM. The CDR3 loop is CASVYSSGNTIYF. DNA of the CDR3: TGTGCCAGCGTTTACAGCTCTGGAAACACCATATATTTT.

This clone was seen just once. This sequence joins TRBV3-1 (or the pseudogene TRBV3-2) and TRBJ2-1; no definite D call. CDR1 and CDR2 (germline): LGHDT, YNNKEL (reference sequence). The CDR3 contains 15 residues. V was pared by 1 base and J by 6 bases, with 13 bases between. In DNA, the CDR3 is TGTGCCAGCAGCCAAGGAATGGGCGGCTTCAATGAGCAGTTCTTC. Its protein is CASSQGMGGFNEQFF.

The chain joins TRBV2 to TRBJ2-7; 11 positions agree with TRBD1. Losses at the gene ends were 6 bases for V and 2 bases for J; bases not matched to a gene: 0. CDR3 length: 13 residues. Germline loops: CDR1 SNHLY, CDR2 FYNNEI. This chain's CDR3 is CASRGQGAYEQYF. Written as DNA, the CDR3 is TGTGCCAGCAGGGGACAGGGGGCCTACGAGCAGTACTTC.

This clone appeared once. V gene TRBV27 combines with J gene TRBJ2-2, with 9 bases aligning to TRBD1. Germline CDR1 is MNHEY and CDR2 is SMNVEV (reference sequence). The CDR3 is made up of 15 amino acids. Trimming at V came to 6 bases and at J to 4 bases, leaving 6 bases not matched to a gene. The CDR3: CASRQGAAATGELFF. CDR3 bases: TGTGCCAGCAGACAGGGGGCGGCGGCCACCGGGGAGCTGTTTTTT.

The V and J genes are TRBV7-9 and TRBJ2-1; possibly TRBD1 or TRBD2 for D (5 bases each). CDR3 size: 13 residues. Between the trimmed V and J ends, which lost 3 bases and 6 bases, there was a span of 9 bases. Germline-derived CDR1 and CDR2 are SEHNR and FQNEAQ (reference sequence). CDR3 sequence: CASSFGASNEQFF. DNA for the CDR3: TGTGCCAGCAGCTTCGGGGCTAGCAATGAGCAGTTCTTC. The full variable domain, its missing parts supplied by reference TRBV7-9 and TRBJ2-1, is DTGVSQNPRHKITKRGQNVTFRCDPISEHNRLYWYRQTLGQGPEFLTYFQNEAQLEKSRLLSDRFSAERPKGSFSTLEIQRTEQGDSAMYLCASSFGASNEQFFGPGTRLTVL.

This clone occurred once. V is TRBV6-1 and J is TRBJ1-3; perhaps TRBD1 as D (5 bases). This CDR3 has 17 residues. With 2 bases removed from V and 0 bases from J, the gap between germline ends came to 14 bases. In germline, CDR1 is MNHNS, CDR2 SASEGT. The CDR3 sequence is CASSEREGSYSGNTIYF. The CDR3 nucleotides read TGTGCCAGCAGTGAAAGGGAGGGGAGTTACTCTGGAAACACCATATATTTT.

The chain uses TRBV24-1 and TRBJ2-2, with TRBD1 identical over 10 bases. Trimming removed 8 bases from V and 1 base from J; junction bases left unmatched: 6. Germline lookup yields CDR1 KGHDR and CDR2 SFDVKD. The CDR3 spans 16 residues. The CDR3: CATTDRDRGNTGELFF. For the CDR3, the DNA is TGTGCCACCACCGACCGGGACAGGGGGAACACCGGGGAGCTGTTTTTT.

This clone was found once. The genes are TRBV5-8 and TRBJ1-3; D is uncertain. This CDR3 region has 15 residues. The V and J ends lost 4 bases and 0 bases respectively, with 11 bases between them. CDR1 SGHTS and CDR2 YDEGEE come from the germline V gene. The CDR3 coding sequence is TGTGCCAGCAGCGCCGGGTGGGGCTCTGGAAACACCATATATTTT. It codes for CASSAGWGSGNTIYF. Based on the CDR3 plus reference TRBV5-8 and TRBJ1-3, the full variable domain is EAGVTQSPTHLIKTRGQQATLRCSPISGHTSVYWYQQALGLGLQFLLWYDEGEERNRGNFPPRFSGRQFPNYSSELNVNALELEDSALYLCASSAGWGSGNTIYFGEGSWLTVV.

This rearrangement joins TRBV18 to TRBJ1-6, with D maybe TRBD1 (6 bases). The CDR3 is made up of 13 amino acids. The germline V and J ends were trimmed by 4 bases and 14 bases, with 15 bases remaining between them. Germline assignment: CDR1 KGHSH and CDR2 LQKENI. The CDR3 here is CASSRGTGRTLHF. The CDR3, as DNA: TGTGCCAGCTCACGCGGTACAGGGCGAACCCTCCACTTT.

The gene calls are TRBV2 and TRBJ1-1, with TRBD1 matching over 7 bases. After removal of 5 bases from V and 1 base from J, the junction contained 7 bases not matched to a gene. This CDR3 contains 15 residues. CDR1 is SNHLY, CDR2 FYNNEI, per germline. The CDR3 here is CASSHRTGSNTEAFF. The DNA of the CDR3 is TGTGCCAGCAGTCATAGGACAGGTTCGAACACTGAAGCTTTCTTT.